The 5 T cell receptor beta chains presented below share a single source sample, sequenced in a study of T cells in Graves' hyperthyroidism and ophthalmopathy (dated 2019 in TCRdb). Libraries came from multiplex PCR. Sequencing was performed on an Illumina HiSeq 2000. The TCR beta CDR3 regions were amplified from the RNA transcripts. For the first round of RT-PCR on the TCR CDR3, the HTBI primer set was used together with the Qiagen OneStep RT-PCR kit. Through fastp at Q25 and MiXCR, TCRdb rebuilt clones from the public reads, retaining in-frame beta chains. Each entry is one CDR3 protein sequence, shown with its most common DNA and genes. Present in this sample are hundreds of thousands of distinct CDR3 sequences, roughly 15% of which were seen just once. The ten largest clones capture approximately 12% of the sample. Specimen: blood. All receptors come from a woman aged 50 to 60 with Graves' ophthalmopathy.

V gene TRBV28 combines with J gene TRBJ2-5, with 7 positions matching TRBD2. From germline, CDR1 is MDHEN and CDR2 SYDVKM. The CDR3 sequence is 15 residues long. The trim removed 5 bases at V and 2 bases at J, leaving 8 bases unmatched. In DNA, the CDR3 is TGTGCCAGCAGTGAATTCCTAGCGGAGCAAGAGACCCAGTACTTC. It translates to CASSEFLAEQETQYF.

This clonotype came up many times. The V and J genes are TRBV27 and TRBJ1-6, with 9 bases identical to TRBD1. CDR1 MNHEY and CDR2 SMNVEV come from the germline V gene (reference sequence). The CDR3 is 19 amino acids. Trimming at V came to 10 bases and at J to 0 bases, leaving 16 bases not matched to a gene. DNA of the CDR3: TGTGCCACCCGAAGAACGGGACAGGGTATCGGCTCCTATAATTCACCCCTCCACTTT. It encodes CATRRTGQGIGSYNSPLHF.

This clonotype was seen many times. This rearrangement joins TRBV7-9 to TRBJ2-1; 9 nucleotides line up with TRBD2. Trimming cost V 4 bases and J 0 bases; bases outside gene matches: 16. CDR1 is SEHNR, CDR2 FQNEAQ, per germline (reference sequence). The CDR3 extends over 20 amino acids. Here the CDR3 DNA reads TGTGCCAGCAGCTCACCCGGGACTAGCTGGTCCTTACTCTCCTACAATGAGCAGTTCTTC. Translation gives CASSSPGTSWSLLSYNEQFF.

This clonotype came up a few times. The chain carries TRBV29-1 and TRBJ1-2; TRBD1 is a possible D gene (6 bases). CDR1 SQVTM and CDR2 ANQGSEA come from the germline V gene. V was trimmed by 0 bases and J by 8 bases, leaving 10 bases between them. This CDR3 region has 12 residues. CDR3 nucleotides: TGCAGCGTTGAAGATGGGGGGGGCGGCTACACCTTC. Its protein product is CSVEDGGGGYTF.

This clonotype was recorded many times. The chain links TRBV7-9 to TRBJ2-1; no firm D call. From germline, CDR1 is SEHNR and CDR2 FQNEAQ (reference sequence). This CDR3 is built from 14 residues. V lost 1 base, J lost 8 bases, and 12 bases lay in between. CDR3 sequence (DNA): TGTGCCAGCAGCTTAGGTCCAACTCTAGATGAGCAGTTCTTC. Its protein product is CASSLGPTLDEQFF.